This T cell receptor (beta chain) was recorded in a study of T cells in tuberculosis. Across the study: Sequenced TCRs come from CD1B-GMM tetramer-binding T cells.

Sequencing of TCR-alpha and TCR-beta chains was unpaired. Clones were sequenced by immunoSEQ multiplex PCR, and TCRdb holds only the in-frame ones, with some missing. The repertoire includes about 58,000 clones, approximately 86% of them detected once, and roughly 22% sits in the top ten. Thawed, overnight-rested PBMC were stained with GMM-loaded CD1B tetramer, viability dye and anti-CD3, then sorted. The CD1B tetramers carried C32 glucose monomycolate purified from Rhodococcus equi. Tetramer-sorted PBMC had been CD14 monocyte-depleted before freezing. From each donor, roughly 99,000 tetramer-negative cells were sorted. The sequence came from an adult woman with latent tuberculosis. The material sequenced was CD1b-GMM tetramer-negative cells sorted from PBMCs.

In nucleotides, the CDR3 is TGCGCCAGCAGCCAAGATCGGGGTTACGAGCAGTACTTC. Encoded protein: CASSQDRGYEQYF. The rearrangement uses TRBV4-3 and TRBJ2-7; D is possibly TRBD2 (5 bases). This CDR3 has 13 amino acids. Trimming stripped 0 bases from V and 4 bases from J, with 7 bases between. Germline V CDR1 and CDR2: LGHNA, YSLEER.